A single sample gave rise to the 8 T cell receptor beta chains below, sequenced in a study of OX40 agonist ivuxolimab in advanced cancers. Measured with immunoSEQ multiplex PCR; TCRdb has only the in-frame clones, and not every one. The sample lists about 100,000 clones; about 91% were seen once. The sequenced sample was CD4+ or CD8+ T cells sorted from blood, obtained in a trial of the OX40 agonist ivuxolimab. These receptors originate from an adult with an advanced solid tumor such as melanoma, head and neck, liver or kidney cancer.

This sequence joins TRBV2 and TRBJ2-1; D may be TRBD2 (6 bases). The CDR3 covers 15 residues. Germline V gene lookup returns CDR1 SNHLY and CDR2 FYNNEI. Trimming cost V 4 bases and J 6 bases, with 16 bases left between them. Here the CDR3 reads CASSVEHSGVNEQFF. The CDR3 bases are TGTGCCAGCAGTGTTGAACACTCGGGGGTCAATGAGCAGTTCTTC.

The gene calls are TRBV2 and TRBJ2-2; TRBD2 aligns across 8 bases. With V trimmed by 2 bases and J by 1 base, 0 bases remained unmatched. CDR1 SNHLY and CDR2 FYNNEI come from the germline V gene. CDR3 size: 15 residues. DNA of the CDR3: TGTGCCAGCAGTGAAAGCGGGGGGAACACCGGGGAGCTGTTTTTT. Translation gives CASSESGGNTGELFF.

Comment on this clone: The sample carries other DNA sequences with the same CDR3. The chain carries TRBV28 and TRBJ2-7; D remains ambiguous. The V gene's germline CDR1 is MDHEN and CDR2 SYDVKM. The ends were cut back, 3 bases at V and 2 bases at J, with 8 bases in the middle. The CDR3 covers 13 residues. Here the CDR3 DNA reads TGTGCCAGCAGTTTGCGTTACCCCTACGAGCAGTACTTC. It is translated as CASSLRYPYEQYF.

This clone showed up just once. V and J are TRBV2 and TRBJ1-4, with D unclear. CDR1 SNHLY and CDR2 FYNNEI come from the germline V gene. The ends were cut back, 9 bases at V and 0 bases at J, with 11 bases in the middle. The CDR3 length is 14 residues. The CDR3 DNA reads TGTGCCAGTAAAGAGCTTTCAACTAATGAAAAACTGTTTTTT. Its protein product is CASKELSTNEKLFF.

The rearrangement joins TRBV7-2 to TRBJ1-5; D remains unclear. The V end was cut by 4 bases, the J end by 3 bases, with 7 bases between. The CDR3 loop spans 13 amino acids. The V gene's germline CDR1 is SGHTA and CDR2 FQGNSA. For the CDR3, the DNA is TGTGCCAGCAGCTCAAGAACCAATCAGCCCCAGCATTTT. Protein: CASSSRTNQPQHF.

In regard to this clone: Other DNA sequences from this sample encode an identical CDR3 as well. This chain joins TRBV5-1 and TRBJ2-7; D tentatively fits TRBD1 or TRBD2 (6 bases each). The CDR3 loop spans 12 amino acids. Deletions cut 2 bases from V and 4 bases from J, with 7 bases between. Germline CDR1 and CDR2: SGHRS and YFSETQ. The CDR3 DNA sequence: TGCGCCAGCAGCTTAGGGGGGTACGAGCAGTACTTC. This encodes CASSLGGYEQYF.

The CDR3 coding sequence is TGTGCCAGCTCACCTTTACGGGGGAGCTCCTACGAGCAGTACTTC. Its translation is CASSPLRGSSYEQYF. The chain joins TRBV18 to TRBJ2-7, with D possibly TRBD2 on 6 matching bases. Per germline, CDR1 KGHSH and CDR2 LQKENI. The CDR3 is made up of 15 amino acids. The V and J ends lost 3 bases and 0 bases respectively, with 12 bases between them.

This rearrangement joins TRBV5-1 to TRBJ2-7, with D tentatively TRBD1 (5 bases). From germline, CDR1 is SGHRS and CDR2 YFSETQ. The CDR3 is made up of 14 amino acids. V was clipped by 0 bases and J by 4 bases, with 11 bases between them. The CDR3 spells CASSLAPQGYEQYF. The CDR3 nucleotides are TGCGCCAGCAGCTTGGCCCCTCAGGGTTACGAGCAGTACTTC.